This paragraph covers one TCR beta chain sequence. What it binds is unknown. This entry comes from a study of shared clonotypes between healthy human individuals. Assay: immunoSEQ multiplex PCR; the TCRdb copy retains only in-frame clones and omits some. The repertoire has approximately 2,000,000 clones, 80% to 95% of them found once; the top ten carry roughly 0.34%. With V trimmed by 3 bases and J by 5 bases, 14 bases remained unmatched. CDR3 length equals 18 residues. Germline V CDR1 and CDR2: SGHTA, FQGNSA. Whole-study results and caveats: In a handful of donors, about 5% of naive CD4 clonotypes appeared in common. Sampling included only blood; tissue repertoires likely differ.

This chain uses TRBV7-2 with TRBJ2-5; 11 bases line up with TRBD2. This sequence originates from a man between 18 and 29 years old in good health. Some clones in this sample may be carry-over from other donors' samples. The sample was naive CD4+ T cells from PBMCs. Subset: CD45RA+ positively selected. CDR3 loop: CASSFFTRSSGRRETQYF. The CDR3, as DNA: TGTGCCAGCAGCTTCTTTACCCGATCTAGCGGGAGGAGGGAGACCCAGTACTTC. The whole variable domain, filled in from reference TRBV7-2 and TRBJ2-5, reads GAGVSQSPSNKVTEKGKDVELRCDPISGHTALYWYRQSLGQGLEFLIYFQGNSAPDKSGLPSDRFSAERTGGSVSTLTIQRTQQEDSAVYLCASSFFTRSSGRRETQYFGPGTRLLVL.